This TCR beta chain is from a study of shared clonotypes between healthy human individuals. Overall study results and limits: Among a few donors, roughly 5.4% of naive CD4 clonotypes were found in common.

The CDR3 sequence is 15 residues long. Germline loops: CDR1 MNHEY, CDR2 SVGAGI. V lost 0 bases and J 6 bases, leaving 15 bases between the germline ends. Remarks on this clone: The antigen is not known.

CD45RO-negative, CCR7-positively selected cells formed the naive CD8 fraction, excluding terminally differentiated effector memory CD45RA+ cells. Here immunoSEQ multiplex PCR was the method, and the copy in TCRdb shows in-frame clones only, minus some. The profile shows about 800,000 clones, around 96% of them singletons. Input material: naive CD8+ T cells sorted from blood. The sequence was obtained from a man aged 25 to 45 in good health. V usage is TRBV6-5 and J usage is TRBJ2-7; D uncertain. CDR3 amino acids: CASSYSFGSGGEQYF. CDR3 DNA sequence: TGTGCCAGCAGTTACTCTTTCGGGTCTGGCGGCGAGCAGTACTTC.